The rows below give T cell receptor beta chains drawn from one sample of a study of metastatic and nonmetastatic thyroid tumors. Using MiXCR, TCRdb re-called clones from the PCR reads. The sample consists of roughly 40,000 clones, about a sixth of them appearing once. Specimen: tumor tissue. Receptors originate from a female donor with papillary thyroid cancer or a benign thyroid nodule (not recorded which). Some clones in this sample may be carry-over from other donors' samples. The CDR3 runs from the conserved cysteine through the conserved F or W.

j_gene: TRBJ2-2
v_gene: TRBV24-1
CDR3aa: CATSHGAGELFF

j_gene: TRBJ2-7
v_gene: TRBV6-2/TRBV6-3
CDR3aa: CASNDRVYYEQYF

j_gene: TRBJ1-4
v_gene: TRBV4-1
CDR3aa: CASSRPRGGGDEKLFF

j_gene: TRBJ2-2
v_gene: TRBV27
CDR3aa: CASSLKEGAGELFF

j_gene: .
v_gene: TRBV20-1
CDR3aa: CSAREPSGVQETQYF

j_gene: TRBJ2-7
v_gene: TRBV10-1
CDR3aa: CASSYIGDRGLEQYF

j_gene: TRBJ1-5
v_gene: TRBV7-2
CDR3aa: CASSLGADQPQHF

j_gene: TRBJ1-3
v_gene: TRBV27
CDR3aa: CASSLDSTRGNTIYF

j_gene: TRBJ2-2
v_gene: TRBV5-5
CDR3aa: CASRDQNTGELFF

j_gene: TRBJ2-2
v_gene: TRBV5-1
CDR3aa: CASSSGLTNTGELFF

j_gene: TRBJ2-7
v_gene: TRBV20-1
CDR3aa: CSATSGTSGRGYEQYF

j_gene: TRBJ1-4
v_gene: TRBV20-1
CDR3aa: CSARRTGVGRGEKLFF

j_gene: TRBJ2-7
v_gene: TRBV7-2
CDR3aa: CASSSPRGSSYEQYF

j_gene: TRBJ2-1
v_gene: TRBV11-2
CDR3aa: CASSLGLAVYNEQFF

j_gene: TRBJ2-5
v_gene: TRBV5-1
CDR3aa: CASSLWSAEETQYF

j_gene: TRBJ2-2
v_gene: TRBV5-1
CDR3aa: CASSLELGEAGELFF

j_gene: TRBJ2-3
v_gene: TRBV6-1
CDR3aa: CASSEDGGGATDTQYF

j_gene: TRBJ2-7
v_gene: TRBV12-3/TRBV12-4
CDR3aa: CASSRQFYEQYF